These T cell receptor beta chains were read from a single sample in a study of blood T cells in healthy people across ages. TCRdb itself ran the 5' RACE reads through MiXCR, one entry per CDR3 protein. The sample carries 1.5 million to 1.9 million distinct CDR3 sequences, roughly 43% recorded once. Sequencing was done on a sample of blood. These receptors originate from a woman between 18 and 29 years old in good health. Both conserved end residues are part of each CDR3. Each record gives: clone size, V gene, CDR3 length, J gene, D gene, CDR3 DNA, CDR3 protein. A D gene is named only where the DNA matches it firmly. Clone sizes are given selectively: once, few, many, or a class where the clone is expanded.

-	TRBV4-1	15	TRBJ1-3	-	TGCGCCAGCAGCCAAGGAAACAGATTCGGAAACACCATATATTTT	CASSQGNRFGNTIYF
many	TRBV12-3/TRBV12-4	12	TRBJ1-2	-	TGTGCCAGCAGTTTCTCGGGGTCTGGCTACACCTTC	CASSFSGSGYTF
few	TRBV27	17	TRBJ2-1	TRBD1	TGTGCCAGCAGTGCAATGCCGGGACAGGGCCCCTACAATGAGCAGTTCTTC	CASSAMPGQGPYNEQFF
many	TRBV9	14	TRBJ2-5	TRBD2	TGTGCCAGCAGCAACCCTAGCGGCCAAGAGACCCAGTACTTC	CASSNPSGQETQYF
-	TRBV20-1	18	TRBJ2-3	TRBD2	TGCAGTGCTAGACCATGCAGACTAGCGGGGGGAGGCACAGATACGCAGTATTTT	CSARPCRLAGGGTDTQYF
-	TRBV20-1	14	TRBJ1-4	-	TGCAGTGCTATAGAAAACAGCATTTCTGAAAAACTGTTTTTT	CSAIENSISEKLFF
-	TRBV5-1	15	TRBJ2-1	-	TGCGCCAGCAGCATGCAACAAGGGTTGAGCAATGAGCAGTTCTTC	CASSMQQGLSNEQFF
few	TRBV10-3	16	TRBJ2-7	TRBD1	TGTGCCATCAGTGAGTCCCCAGGGGGCACAGGGAACGAGCAGTACTTC	CAISESPGGTGNEQYF
-	TRBV7-9	15	TRBJ2-6	-	TGTGCCAGCAGCCTCGGACTCACTGGGGCCAACGTCCTGACTTTC	CASSLGLTGANVLTF
-	TRBV13	15	TRBJ1-1	TRBD1	TGTGCCAGCAGCTTTCAGGGGGCGGGGGTCACTGAAGCTTTCTTT	CASSFQGAGVTEAFF
-	TRBV28	14	TRBJ2-7	TRBD1	TGTGCCAGCAGTTTGTCGACAGGGGGCAACGAGCAGTACTTC	CASSLSTGGNEQYF
-	TRBV4-2	15	TRBJ1-2	TRBD1	TGTGCCAGCAGCCAAGCTCCGGGACAGGGTGATGGCTACACCTTC	CASSQAPGQGDGYTF
many	TRBV29-1	12	TRBJ2-5	-	TGCAGCGGCGGACTACCCCAAGAGACCCAGTACTTC	CSGGLPQETQYF
many	TRBV12-3/TRBV12-4	14	TRBJ1-2	TRBD1	TGTGCCAGCAGTTCTACGACAGGGGGCTATGGCTACACCTTC	CASSSTTGGYGYTF
-	TRBV20-1	16	TRBJ2-7	TRBD1	TGCAGTGCTAGAGTAAACCGGAACAGGGGTTTCAACGAGCAGTACTTC	CSARVNRNRGFNEQYF
-	TRBV7-6	13	TRBJ1-2	-	TGTGCCAGCAGCTTCCAGGGAAAAGGAGGCTACACCTTC	CASSFQGKGGYTF
few	TRBV20-1	14	TRBJ1-2	-	TGCAGTGCGCCTCTCGAGCGGAGAAGCTATGGCTACACCTTC	CSAPLERRSYGYTF
-	TRBV20-1	13	TRBJ2-2	-	TGCAGTGCTGCCGGGCCAAACACCGGGGAGCTGTTTTTT	CSAAGPNTGELFF
few	TRBV14	17	TRBJ2-3	-	TGTGCCAGCAGCCGGGGGCACCTGACACACCCATCAGATACGCAGTATTTT	CASSRGHLTHPSDTQYF
-	TRBV5-1	14	TRBJ2-2	-	TGCGCCAGCAAGCCCGGGGCGAACACCGGGGAGCTGTTTTTT	CASKPGANTGELFF
-	TRBV11-2	16	TRBJ1-4	-	TGTGCCAGCAGAGCGAGGGTCAGTTCAACTAATGAAAAACTGTTTTTT	CASRARVSSTNEKLFF
-	TRBV12-3/TRBV12-4	14	TRBJ1-1	TRBD1	TGTGCCAGCAGTTTTAGCGCGGCAGGGGGCCAAGCTTTCTTT	CASSFSAAGGQAFF
-	TRBV9	15	TRBJ2-4	-	TGTGCCAGCAGCCAAGGGGGGGCCGGCAAAAACATTCAGTACTTC	CASSQGGAGKNIQYF
few	TRBV27	14	TRBJ2-7	-	TGTGCCAGCAGTTTCAGCAGGTTGTCCAACGAGCAGTACTTC	CASSFSRLSNEQYF
-	TRBV7-8	15	TRBJ2-7	-	TGTGCCAGCAGCTTGGGCCGGGACCCCAGCAGCGAGCAGTACTTC	CASSLGRDPSSEQYF
once	TRBV20-1	13	TRBJ2-1	-	TGCAGTGTCTCGCCTCGGACATTGGAGACCCAGTTCTTC	CSVSPRTLETQFF
-	TRBV20-1	13	TRBJ2-3	TRBD2	TGCAGTGCAGCGGGACTTCACACAGATACGCAGTATTTT	CSAAGLHTDTQYF
-	TRBV7-9	15	TRBJ2-7	-	TGTGCCAGCAGCTCCGCCTACAGGAGCTCCTACGAGCAGTACTTC	CASSSAYRSSYEQYF